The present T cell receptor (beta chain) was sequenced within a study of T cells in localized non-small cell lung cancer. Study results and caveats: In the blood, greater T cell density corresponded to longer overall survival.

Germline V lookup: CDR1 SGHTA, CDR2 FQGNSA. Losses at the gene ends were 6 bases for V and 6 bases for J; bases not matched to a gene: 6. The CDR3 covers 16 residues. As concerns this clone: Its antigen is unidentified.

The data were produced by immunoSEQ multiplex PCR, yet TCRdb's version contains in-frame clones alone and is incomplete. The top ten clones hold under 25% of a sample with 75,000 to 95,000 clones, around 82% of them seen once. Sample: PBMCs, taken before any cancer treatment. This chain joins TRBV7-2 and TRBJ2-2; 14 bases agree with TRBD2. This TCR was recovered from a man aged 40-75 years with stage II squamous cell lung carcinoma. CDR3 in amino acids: CASSVRLAGGPGELFF. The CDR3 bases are TGTGCCAGCAGTGTACGACTAGCGGGAGGGCCCGGGGAGCTGTTTTTT.